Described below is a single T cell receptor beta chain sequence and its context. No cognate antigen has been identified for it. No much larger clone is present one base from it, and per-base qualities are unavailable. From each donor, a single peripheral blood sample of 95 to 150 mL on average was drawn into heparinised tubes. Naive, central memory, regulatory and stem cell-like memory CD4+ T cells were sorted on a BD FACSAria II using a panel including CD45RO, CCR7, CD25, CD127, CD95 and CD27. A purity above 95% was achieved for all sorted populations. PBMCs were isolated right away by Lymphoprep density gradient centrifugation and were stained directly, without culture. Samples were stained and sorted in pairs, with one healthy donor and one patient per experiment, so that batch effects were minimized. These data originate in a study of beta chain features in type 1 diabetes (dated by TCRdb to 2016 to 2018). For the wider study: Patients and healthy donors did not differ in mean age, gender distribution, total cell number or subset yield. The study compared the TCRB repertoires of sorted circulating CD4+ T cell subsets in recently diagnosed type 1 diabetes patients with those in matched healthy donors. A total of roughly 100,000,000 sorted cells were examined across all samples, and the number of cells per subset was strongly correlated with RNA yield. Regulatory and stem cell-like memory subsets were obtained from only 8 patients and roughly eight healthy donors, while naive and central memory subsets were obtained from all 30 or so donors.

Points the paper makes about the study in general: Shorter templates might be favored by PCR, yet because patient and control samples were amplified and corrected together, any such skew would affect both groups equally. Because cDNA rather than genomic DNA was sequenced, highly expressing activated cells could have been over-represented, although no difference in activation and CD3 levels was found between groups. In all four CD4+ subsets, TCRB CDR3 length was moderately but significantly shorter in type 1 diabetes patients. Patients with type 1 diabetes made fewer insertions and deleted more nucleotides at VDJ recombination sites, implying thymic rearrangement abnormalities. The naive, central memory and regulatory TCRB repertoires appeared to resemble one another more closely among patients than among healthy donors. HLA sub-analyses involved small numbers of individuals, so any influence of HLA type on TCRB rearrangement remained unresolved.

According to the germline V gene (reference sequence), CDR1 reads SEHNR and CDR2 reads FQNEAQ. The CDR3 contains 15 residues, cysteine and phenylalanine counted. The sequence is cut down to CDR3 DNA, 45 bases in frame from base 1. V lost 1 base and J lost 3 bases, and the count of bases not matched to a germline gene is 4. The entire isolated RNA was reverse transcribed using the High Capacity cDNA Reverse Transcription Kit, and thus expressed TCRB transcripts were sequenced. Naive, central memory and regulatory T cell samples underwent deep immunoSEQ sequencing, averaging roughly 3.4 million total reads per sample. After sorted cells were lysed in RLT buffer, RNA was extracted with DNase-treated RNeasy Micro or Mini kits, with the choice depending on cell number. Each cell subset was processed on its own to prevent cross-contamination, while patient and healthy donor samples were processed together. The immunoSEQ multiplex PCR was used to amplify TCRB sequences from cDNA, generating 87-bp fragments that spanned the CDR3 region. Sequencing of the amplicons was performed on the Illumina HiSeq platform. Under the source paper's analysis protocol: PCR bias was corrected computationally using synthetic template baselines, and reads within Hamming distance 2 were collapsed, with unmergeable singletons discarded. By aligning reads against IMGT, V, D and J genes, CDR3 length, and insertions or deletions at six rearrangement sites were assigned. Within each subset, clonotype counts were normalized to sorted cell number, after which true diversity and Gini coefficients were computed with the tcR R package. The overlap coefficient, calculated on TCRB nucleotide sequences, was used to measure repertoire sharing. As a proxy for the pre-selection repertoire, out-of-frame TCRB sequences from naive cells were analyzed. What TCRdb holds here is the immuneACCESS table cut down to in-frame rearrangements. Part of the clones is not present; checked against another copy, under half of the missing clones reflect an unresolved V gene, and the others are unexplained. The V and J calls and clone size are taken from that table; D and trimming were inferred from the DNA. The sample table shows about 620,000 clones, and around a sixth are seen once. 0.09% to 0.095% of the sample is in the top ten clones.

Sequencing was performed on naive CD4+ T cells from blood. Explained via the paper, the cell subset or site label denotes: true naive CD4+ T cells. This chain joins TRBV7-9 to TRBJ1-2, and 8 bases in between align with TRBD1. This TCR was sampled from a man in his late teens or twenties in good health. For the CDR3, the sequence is CASSLGLDRDYGYTF. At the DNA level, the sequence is TGTGCCAGCAGCTTAGGGTTGGACAGGGACTATGGCTACACCTTC.